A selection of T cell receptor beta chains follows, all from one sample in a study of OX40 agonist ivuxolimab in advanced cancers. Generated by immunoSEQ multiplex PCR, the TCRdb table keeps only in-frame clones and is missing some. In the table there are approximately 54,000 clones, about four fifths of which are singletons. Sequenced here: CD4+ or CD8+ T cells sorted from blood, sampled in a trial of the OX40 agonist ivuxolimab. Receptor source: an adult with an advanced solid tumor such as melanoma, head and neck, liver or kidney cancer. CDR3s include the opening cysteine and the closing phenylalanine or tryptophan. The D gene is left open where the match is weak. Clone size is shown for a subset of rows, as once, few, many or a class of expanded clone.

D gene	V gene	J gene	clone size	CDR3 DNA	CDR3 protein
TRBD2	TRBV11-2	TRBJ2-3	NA	TGTGCCAGCAGCTTGTGGAGTGGGGGGGCAGATACGCAGTATTTT	CASSLWSGGADTQYF
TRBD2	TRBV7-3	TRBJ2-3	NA	TGTGCCAGCAGCTTAACTGCTAGCGGGGGCCCCCTCACAGATACGCAGTATTTT	CASSLTASGGPLTDTQYF
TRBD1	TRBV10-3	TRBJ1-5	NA	TGTGCCATCAGTGAGAGGGACAGGGGGAGCAATCAGCCCCAGCATTTT	CAISERDRGSNQPQHF
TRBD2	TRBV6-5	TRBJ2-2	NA	TGTGCCAGCAGCGCACGGGGGGATACCGGGGAGCTGTTTTTT	CASSARGDTGELFF
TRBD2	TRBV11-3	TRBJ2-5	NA	TGTGCCAGCAGCTATTCAGCGGGGGGCTTAGGGGAGACCCAGTACTTC	CASSYSAGGLGETQYF
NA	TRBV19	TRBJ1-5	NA	TGTGCCAGTAGTATAGTCACAGGAGGGCAGCCCCAGCATTTT	CASSIVTGGQPQHF
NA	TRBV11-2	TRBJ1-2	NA	TGTGCCAGCAGCTCACGCCTTGACAGAGACTATGGCTACACCTTC	CASSSRLDRDYGYTF
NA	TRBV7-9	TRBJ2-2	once	TGTGCCATCCCAAAAAGGCCAGGGGGGGACACCGGGGAGCTGTTTTTT	CAIPKRPGGDTGELFF
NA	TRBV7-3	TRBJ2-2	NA	TGTGCCAGCACCTCAGGGGGGCCCCGTTCCGGGGAGCTGTTTTTT	CASTSGGPRSGELFF
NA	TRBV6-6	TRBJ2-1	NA	TGTGCCAGCAGACCTTTAACTAGCAAGAATGAGCAGTTCTTC	CASRPLTSKNEQFF
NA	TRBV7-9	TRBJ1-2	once	TGTGCCAGCAGCTTAGCGCCTGACAGGCATTCTGGCTACACCTTC	CASSLAPDRHSGYTF
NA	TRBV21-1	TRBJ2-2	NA	TGTGCCAGCAGCGGACGGGACAGGCCCAACGCAACGAACACCGGGGAGCTGTTTTTT	CASSGRDRPNATNTGELFF
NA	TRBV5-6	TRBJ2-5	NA	TGTGCCAGCAGCTTGGCGTTGGAGACCCAGTACTTC	CASSLALETQYF
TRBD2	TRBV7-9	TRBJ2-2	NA	TGTGCCAGCAACACACACGCGGGGGTTCGGACCGGGGAGCTGTTTTTT	CASNTHAGVRTGELFF
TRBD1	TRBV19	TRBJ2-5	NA	TGTGCCAGTAGTATCTCCCGGGACAGGGGGTGGGAGACCCAGTACTTC	CASSISRDRGWETQYF
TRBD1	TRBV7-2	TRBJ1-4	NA	TGTGCCAGCAGCTTAGCGGGCAGGGGGCCTGAAAAACTGTTTTTT	CASSLAGRGPEKLFF
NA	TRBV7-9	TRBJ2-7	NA	TGTGCCAGCAGCCCACGGGAAGTGAGGGCCGAGCAGTACTTC	CASSPREVRAEQYF
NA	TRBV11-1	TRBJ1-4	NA	TGTGCCAGCAGCCCCGGGACGGCTCCAACTAATGAAAAACTGTTTTTT	CASSPGTAPTNEKLFF
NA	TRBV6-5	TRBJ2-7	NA	TGTGCCAGCAGTTACTCGAGGACAGCCCTGAGGGAGCAGTACTTC	CASSYSRTALREQYF
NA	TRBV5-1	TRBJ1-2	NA	TGCGCCAGCAGCTTGGAAGGGGATAACTATGGCTACACCTTC	CASSLEGDNYGYTF
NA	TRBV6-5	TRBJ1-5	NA	TGTGCCAGCAGTAGACAGGCCCATCAGCCCCAGCATTTT	CASSRQAHQPQHF
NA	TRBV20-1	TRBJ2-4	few	TGCAGTGCTAGTTCTGCAGACATTCAGTACTTC	CSASSADIQYF
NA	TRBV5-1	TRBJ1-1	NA	TGCGCCAGCAGCTTGGGGGGGGCGAGGAACACTGAAGCTTTCTTT	CASSLGGARNTEAFF
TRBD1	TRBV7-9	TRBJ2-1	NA	TGTGCCAGCAGCTATGGGACAGGGGAGCAGTTCTTC	CASSYGTGEQFF
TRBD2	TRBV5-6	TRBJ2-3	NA	TGTGCCAGCACCTCGGCGGGGGGGCGTCGAGATACGCAGTATTTT	CASTSAGGRRDTQYF
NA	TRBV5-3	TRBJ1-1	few	TGTGCCAGAAGCCTCCCTGACGTGGGGAACACTGAAGCTTTCTTT	CARSLPDVGNTEAFF
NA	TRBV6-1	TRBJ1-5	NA	TGTGCCAGCAGCCGGCCGGAGGGCCAGCATTTT	CASSRPEGQHF
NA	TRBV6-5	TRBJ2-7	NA	TGTGCCAGAATCTTACAGGTTACTCTACGATGTGAGCAGTACTTC	CARILQVTLRCEQYF
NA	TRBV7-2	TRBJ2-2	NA	TGTGCCAGCAGCTCAAGGGACACAACCGGGGAGCTGTTTTTT	CASSSRDTTGELFF
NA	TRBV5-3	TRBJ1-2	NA	TGTGCCAGCAGCCCGGGACAACGGTACTATGGCTACACCTTC	CASSPGQRYYGYTF
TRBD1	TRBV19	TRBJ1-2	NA	TGTGCCAGTAAACAGGGGGCCCTAGGGGGCTACACCTTC	CASKQGALGGYTF
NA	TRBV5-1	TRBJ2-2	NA	TGCGCCAGCAGCCCCGGGGTGGGGACCGGGGAGCTGTTTTTT	CASSPGVGTGELFF
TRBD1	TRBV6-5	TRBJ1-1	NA	TGTGCCAGCAGTTACCAGGGCCAGGGGGAGAACACTGAAGCTTTCTTT	CASSYQGQGENTEAFF
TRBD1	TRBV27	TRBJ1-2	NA	TGTGCCAGCAGTTTAACCCCAGGGGGGAACTATGGCTACACCTTC	CASSLTPGGNYGYTF
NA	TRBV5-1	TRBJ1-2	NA	TGCGCCAGCAGCTTGGACGGAGCCAACTATGGCTACACCTTC	CASSLDGANYGYTF
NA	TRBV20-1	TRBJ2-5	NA	TGCAGTGCTAGGGGGGGAGAGACCCAGTACTTC	CSARGGETQYF
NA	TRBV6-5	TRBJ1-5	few	TGTGCCAGCAGTGCAGCTTATAGCAATCAGCCCCAGCATTTT	CASSAAYSNQPQHF
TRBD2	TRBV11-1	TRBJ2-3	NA	TGTGCCAGCAGCTTAAGCGGGGGCACAGATACGCAGTATTTT	CASSLSGGTDTQYF
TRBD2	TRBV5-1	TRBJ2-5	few	TGCGCCAGCAGCTTGGGTCAGCTAGCGGGGGGTCAAGAGACCCAGTACTTC	CASSLGQLAGGQETQYF
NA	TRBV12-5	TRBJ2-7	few	TGTGCTAGTGGTTTGGGTCCGCAATACGAGCAGTACTTC	CASGLGPQYEQYF
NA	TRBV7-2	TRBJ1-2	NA	TGTGCCAGCAGCCTAAACCGACAGAATCTTAACTATGGCTACACCTTC	CASSLNRQNLNYGYTF
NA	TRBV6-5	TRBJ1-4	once	TGTGCCAGGGTGGTATCAACTAATGAAAAACTGTTTTTT	CARVVSTNEKLFF
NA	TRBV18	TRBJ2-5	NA	TGTGCCAGCTCCCCCCTCAGGGGGGGCATTTGGGAGACCCAGTACTTC	CASSPLRGGIWETQYF
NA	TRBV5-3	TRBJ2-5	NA	TGTGCCAGAAGCCCAATGGTCAAGTGGTACCAAGAGACCCAGTACTTC	CARSPMVKWYQETQYF
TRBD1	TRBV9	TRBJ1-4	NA	TGTGCCAGCAGCGGGACAGGGGGATATGAAAAACTGTTTTTT	CASSGTGGYEKLFF
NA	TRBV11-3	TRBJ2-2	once	TGTGCCAGCAGCTTATCAGCGAACACCGGGGAGCTGTTTTTT	CASSLSANTGELFF
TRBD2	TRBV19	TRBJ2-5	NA	TGTGCCAGTAGTATGGGGTCAGCGGGGGGATACCAAGAGACCCAGTACTTC	CASSMGSAGGYQETQYF
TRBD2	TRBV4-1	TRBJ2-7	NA	TGCGCCAGCAGCCTCGGGACTAGCGGGCTCTACGAGCAGTACTTC	CASSLGTSGLYEQYF
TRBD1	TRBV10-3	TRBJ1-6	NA	TGTGCCATCAGTCCAAGGACAGGGAGCTTGGATTCACCCCTCCACTTT	CAISPRTGSLDSPLHF
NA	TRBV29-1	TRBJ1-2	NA	TGCAGCGTTGAAGGGGGAGGGGGAAACTATGGCTACACCTTC	CSVEGGGGNYGYTF
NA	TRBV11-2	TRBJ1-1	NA	TGTGCCAGCAGCTTAGACCTAGTGAACACTGAAGCTTTCTTT	CASSLDLVNTEAFF
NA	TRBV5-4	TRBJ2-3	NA	TGTGCCAGCAGCTTGGAGACGGGGACGGATACGCAGTATTTT	CASSLETGTDTQYF
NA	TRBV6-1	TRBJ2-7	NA	TGTGCCAGCAGTGAAATGTACAGCTACGAGCAGTACTTC	CASSEMYSYEQYF
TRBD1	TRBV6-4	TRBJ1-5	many	TGTGCCAGCAGTCCAGGGGGTTTGGGTCAGCCCCAGCATTTT	CASSPGGLGQPQHF
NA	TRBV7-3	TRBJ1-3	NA	TGTGCCAGCAGCTGGGGGTTTGGAAACACCATATATTTT	CASSWGFGNTIYF
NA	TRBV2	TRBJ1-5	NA	TGTGCCAGCAGCAGTATGGGCAATCAGCCCCAGCATTTT	CASSSMGNQPQHF
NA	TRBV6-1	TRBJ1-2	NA	TGTGCCAGCAGGGTACGGGTGGGCGGGTATGGCTACACCTTC	CASRVRVGGYGYTF
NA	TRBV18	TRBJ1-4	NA	TGTGCCAGCTCACTGGGCGTTTATAATGAAAAACTGTTTTTT	CASSLGVYNEKLFF
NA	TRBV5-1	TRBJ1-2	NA	TGCGCCAGCAGCTTGGTAGGGTTTGGAGGTGGCTACACCTTC	CASSLVGFGGGYTF